This entry is about one TCR beta chain. Antigen unknown. PCR was performed a second time for roughly 7 to 11 cycles using a sample-barcoded 5' primer and a J-beta primer mix. Using its own MiXCR run on the 5' RACE reads, TCRdb lists one record per CDR3 protein. The repertoire consists of 800,000 or so distinct CDR3 sequences, with about 59% occurring once and the leading ten covering about a quarter. Germline V gene data show CDR1 as MNHEY and CDR2 as SVGAGI. Trimming removed 0 bases at V and 3 bases at J, with 7 bases between. The CDR3 covers 14 residues. The data originate from a study of blood T cells in healthy people across ages. The study's findings and limits: Possibly, changes in expanded clonotypes were confounded because donor CMV status was unknown. Donors of long life had a larger count of naive CD4+ cells and greater diversity than aged donors. Across the age range, TCR beta diversity per million T cells fell in a roughly linear way.

The origin of this receptor is a man aged 30 to 39 in good health. Material: blood. V and J are TRBV6-5 and TRBJ2-3; D unresolved. The chain's CDR3 is CASSYSSGTDTQYF. In DNA, the CDR3 is TGTGCCAGCAGTTACTCTTCCGGGACAGATACGCAGTATTTT.